The entry below describes one T cell receptor (beta chain). Its cognate antigen is unknown. This sample was included in a study of monozygotic twins with inflammatory bowel disease. Investigators made cDNA in eight separate reactions per sample. Amplification used two nested PCRs: 15 to 20 cycles, then 9 cycles, on TCRalpha/TCRbeta cDNA. TCRdb reprocessed the 5' RACE reads, keeping one entry per CDR3 protein, no DNA. Its table lists approximately 400,000 distinct CDR3 sequences. Study conclusions and caveats: A lone strong IBD-associated signal or clonotype found no support.

Germline lookup yields CDR1 SGHAT and CDR2 FQNNGV. The CDR3 is 13 residues long. The receptor was derived from a human donor with ulcerative colitis or Crohn's disease, or a healthy co-twin of an affected twin (not recorded which). The chain is built from TRBV11-2 and TRBJ2-5; TCRdb names TRBD1, which stays unverified in the absence of DNA. The sequencing input was blood. CDR3 residues: CASSFGRGETQYF.